This T cell receptor (beta chain) was captured by sequencing in a study of CD8 T cells in Susac syndrome. RNA amounts of about 0.5 to 1 ug underwent reverse transcription with random hexamers. The method of amplification for TCR beta CDR3 was immunoSEQ multiplex PCR, covering 54 Vbeta and 13 Jbeta. TCRdb fed the immunoSEQ multiplex PCR reads into MiXCR, producing one record per CDR3 protein. The data show about 240,000 distinct CDR3 sequences, about 96% seen once. This clonotype was found once. The antigen remains unidentified. This CDR3 is 11 amino acids long. From germline, CDR1 is SEHNR and CDR2 FQNEAQ (reference sequence). The V gene lost 5 bases and the J gene lost 12 bases, with 13 bases spanning the gap. The study, taken as a whole, reports: The study admitted that it had a relatively small number of individuals in its TCR sequencing and HLA analysis. The CD4+ T cell repertoire of patients with Susac syndrome showed no detectable clonal expansion.

The receptor's source is a human donor with Susac syndrome. The sample taken for sequencing was CD4+ T cells from PBMCs. The V gene is TRBV7-9, the J gene TRBJ1-2, with D possibly being TRBD1 (6 bases). CDR3: CASSTYRVDTF. The CDR3 DNA reads as TGTGCCAGCAGCACCTACAGGGTAGACACCTTC. The whole variable domain, remainder taken from reference TRBV7-9 and TRBJ1-2, is DTGVSQNPRHKITKRGQNVTFRCDPISEHNRLYWYRQTLGQGPEFLTYFQNEAQLEKSRLLSDRFSAERPKGSFSTLEIQRTEQGDSAMYLCASSTYRVDTFGSGTRLTVV.